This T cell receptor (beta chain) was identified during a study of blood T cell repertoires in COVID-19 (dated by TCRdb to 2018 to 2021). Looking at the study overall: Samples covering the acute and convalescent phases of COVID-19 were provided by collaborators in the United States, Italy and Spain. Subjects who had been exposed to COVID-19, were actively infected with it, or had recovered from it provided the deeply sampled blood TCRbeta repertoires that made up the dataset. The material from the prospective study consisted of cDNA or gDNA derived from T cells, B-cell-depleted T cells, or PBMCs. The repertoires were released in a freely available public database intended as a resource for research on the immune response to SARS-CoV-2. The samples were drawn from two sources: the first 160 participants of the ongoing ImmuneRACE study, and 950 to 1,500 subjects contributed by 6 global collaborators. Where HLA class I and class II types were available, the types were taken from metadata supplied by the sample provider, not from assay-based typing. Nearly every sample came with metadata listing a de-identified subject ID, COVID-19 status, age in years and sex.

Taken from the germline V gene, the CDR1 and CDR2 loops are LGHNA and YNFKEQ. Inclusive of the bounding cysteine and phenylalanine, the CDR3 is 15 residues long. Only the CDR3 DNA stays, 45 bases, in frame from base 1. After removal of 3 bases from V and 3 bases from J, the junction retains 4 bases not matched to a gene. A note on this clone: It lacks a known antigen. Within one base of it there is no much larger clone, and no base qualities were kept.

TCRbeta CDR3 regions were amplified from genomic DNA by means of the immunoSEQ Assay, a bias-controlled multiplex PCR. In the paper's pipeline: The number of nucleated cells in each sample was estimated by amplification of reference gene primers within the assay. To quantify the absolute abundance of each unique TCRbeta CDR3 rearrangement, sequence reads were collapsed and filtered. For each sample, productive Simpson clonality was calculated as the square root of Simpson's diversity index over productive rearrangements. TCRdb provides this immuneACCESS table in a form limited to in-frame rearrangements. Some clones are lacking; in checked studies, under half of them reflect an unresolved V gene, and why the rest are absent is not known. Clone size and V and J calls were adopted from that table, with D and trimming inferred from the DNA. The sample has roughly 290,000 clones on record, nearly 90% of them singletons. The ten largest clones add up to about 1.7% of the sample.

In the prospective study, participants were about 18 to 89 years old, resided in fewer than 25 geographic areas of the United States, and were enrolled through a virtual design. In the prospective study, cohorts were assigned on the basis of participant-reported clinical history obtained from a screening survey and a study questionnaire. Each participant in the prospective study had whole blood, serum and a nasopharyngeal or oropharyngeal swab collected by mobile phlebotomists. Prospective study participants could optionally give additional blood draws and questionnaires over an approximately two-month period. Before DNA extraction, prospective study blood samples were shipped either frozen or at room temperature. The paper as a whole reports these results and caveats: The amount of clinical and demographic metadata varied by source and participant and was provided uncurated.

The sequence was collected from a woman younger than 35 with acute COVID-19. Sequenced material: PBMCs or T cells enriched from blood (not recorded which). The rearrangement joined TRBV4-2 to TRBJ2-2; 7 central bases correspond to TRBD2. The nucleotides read TGTGCCAGCAGCCAGGGACTAACGTACACCGGGGAGCTGTTTTTT. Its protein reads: CASSQGLTYTGELFF.